The clone carrying this T cell receptor beta chain was observed many times. Template material for TCR beta VDJ and CDR3 profiling consisted of genomic DNA. From the reads, TCRdb called clonotypes with MiXCR, one entry per CDR3 protein. The sample holds around 430,000 distinct CDR3 sequences, less than 35% seen once. Germline assignment: CDR1 SGHTA and CDR2 FQGTGA. Trimming took 4 bases from V and 6 from J; bases not matched to a gene: 4. The length of the CDR3 is 13 residues. Whoever was chosen for sequencing had shown CD8+CD57+ cell expansion by flow cytometry. The data were obtained in a study of CD8+CD57+ T cells in acquired aplastic anemia. Study in general: The DNA of sorted CD4+ and CD8+ cells averaged roughly 3.2 ug.

This chain uses TRBV7-3 with TRBJ2-7; 9 bases agree with TRBD1. This clonotype was sampled from a human donor with aplastic anemia. Source material: sorted CD4+, CD8+, or CD8+CD57+ T cells (not recorded which) from PBMCs. The CDR3 region is CASSSGQGVEQYF. In nucleotides, the CDR3 is TGTGCCAGCAGCTCGGGACAGGGAGTCGAGCAGTACTTC. Complete variable domain (other parts from reference TRBV7-3 and TRBJ2-7): GAGVSQTPSNKVTEKGKYVELRCDPISGHTALYWYRQSLGQGPEFLIYFQGTGAADDSGLPNDRFFAVRPEGSVSTLKIQRTERGDSAVYLCASSSGQGVEQYFGPGTRLTVT.